Listed below are T cell receptor beta chains from one sample, sequenced in a study of T cell repertoires in cytomegalovirus infection. TCRdb used MiXCR to reprocess the reads, holding one entry per CDR3 protein. The data hold about 310,000 distinct CDR3 sequences, with around 10% observed a single time. Sequenced sample: PBMCs. Source of these receptors: a human donor in good health (CMV status not recorded). Some clones in this sample may be carry-over from other donors' samples. Each CDR3 is given with its conserved first and last residue. Fields, in order: clone size, D gene, V gene, J gene, CDR3 DNA, CDR3 protein. The D gene is left open where the match is weak. Clone size is shown for a subset of rows, as once, few, many or a class of expanded clone.

clone size: many; D gene: -; V gene: TRBV28; J gene: TRBJ1-6; CDR3 DNA: TGTGCCAGCAGTTTTCAAGACAGAAGGATTTCACCCCTCCACTTT; CDR3 protein: CASSFQDRRISPLHF
clone size: many; D gene: -; V gene: TRBV27; J gene: TRBJ1-5; CDR3 DNA: TGTGCCAGCGGAAGGCGGAACCAGCCCCAGCATTTT; CDR3 protein: CASGRRNQPQHF
clone size: -; D gene: -; V gene: TRBV19; J gene: TRBJ1-1; CDR3 DNA: TGTGCCAGTAGTATAAGGGAGTCTTTGAACACTGAAGCTTTCTTT; CDR3 protein: CASSIRESLNTEAFF
clone size: -; D gene: -; V gene: TRBV7-9; J gene: TRBJ1-5; CDR3 DNA: TGTGCCAGCACCACGGACAGATTCAATCAGCCCCAGCATTTT; CDR3 protein: CASTTDRFNQPQHF
clone size: many; D gene: -; V gene: TRBV20-1; J gene: TRBJ2-1; CDR3 DNA: TGCAGTGCGAAGGGGGGTTACGATGAGCAGTTCTTC; CDR3 protein: CSAKGGYDEQFF
clone size: -; D gene: -; V gene: TRBV27; J gene: TRBJ1-6; CDR3 DNA: TGTGCCAGCAGTTCAAAGACAGGATCTGGTTCACCCCTCCACTTT; CDR3 protein: CASSSKTGSGSPLHF
clone size: many; D gene: -; V gene: TRBV4-1; J gene: TRBJ2-7; CDR3 DNA: TGCGCCAGCAGCCAAGATTCCTCGCGGGGGCACTCCTACGAGCAGTACTTC; CDR3 protein: CASSQDSSRGHSYEQYF
clone size: many; D gene: -; V gene: TRBV6-2/TRBV6-3; J gene: TRBJ1-5; CDR3 DNA: TGTGCCAGCAACCCAGGGAGGAAAAATCAGCCCCAGCATTTT; CDR3 protein: CASNPGRKNQPQHF
clone size: many; D gene: TRBD1; V gene: TRBV29-1; J gene: TRBJ1-5; CDR3 DNA: TGCAGCGTTCAGACCGGGACAGGGGATCAGCCCCAGCATTTT; CDR3 protein: CSVQTGTGDQPQHF
clone size: many; D gene: -; V gene: TRBV5-1; J gene: TRBJ2-5; CDR3 DNA: TGCGCCAGCAGCTTGAATGGATTCGGCGAGACCCAGTACTTC; CDR3 protein: CASSLNGFGETQYF
clone size: many; D gene: -; V gene: TRBV6-5; J gene: TRBJ2-3; CDR3 DNA: TGTGCCAGCAGTCCTTGGCACAGGGTAGCTGGCACAGATACGCAGTATTTT; CDR3 protein: CASSPWHRVAGTDTQYF
clone size: many; D gene: -; V gene: TRBV5-1; J gene: TRBJ1-2; CDR3 DNA: TGCGCCAGCAGCTTGGCCCCAGAGGATGGCTACACCTTC; CDR3 protein: CASSLAPEDGYTF
clone size: -; D gene: TRBD1; V gene: TRBV29-1; J gene: TRBJ2-2; CDR3 DNA: TGCAGCGTTGTCCTGACAGGGACGAACACCGGGGAGCTGTTTTTT; CDR3 protein: CSVVLTGTNTGELFF
clone size: many; D gene: -; V gene: TRBV7-3; J gene: TRBJ2-5; CDR3 DNA: TGTGCCAGCAGTCACGTGGGGGCAGGGCGAGAGACCCAGTACTTC; CDR3 protein: CASSHVGAGRETQYF
clone size: few; D gene: -; V gene: TRBV6-5; J gene: TRBJ2-5; CDR3 DNA: TGTGCCAGCAGTTACTTCGGGACGTTTCAGACCCAGTACTTC; CDR3 protein: CASSYFGTFQTQYF
clone size: once; D gene: TRBD1; V gene: TRBV5-6; J gene: TRBJ2-1; CDR3 DNA: TGTGCCAGCAGCTTGGCAGGGACAGGGGAGTTCTTC; CDR3 protein: CASSLAGTGEFF
clone size: many; D gene: TRBD1; V gene: TRBV5-5; J gene: TRBJ1-1; CDR3 DNA: TGTGCCAGCAGCCATGGATCCCAGGGGGCGGCTGAAGCTTTCTTT; CDR3 protein: CASSHGSQGAAEAFF
clone size: -; D gene: -; V gene: TRBV6-2/TRBV6-3; J gene: TRBJ2-2; CDR3 DNA: TGTGCCAGCAGGGATGGGGGGCGTGACACCGGGGAGCTGTTTTTT; CDR3 protein: CASRDGGRDTGELFF
clone size: many; D gene: -; V gene: TRBV7-2; J gene: TRBJ1-5; CDR3 DNA: TGTGCCAGCAGCTCCGGGACAAGAAATCAGCCCCAGCATTTT; CDR3 protein: CASSSGTRNQPQHF
clone size: many; D gene: -; V gene: TRBV19; J gene: TRBJ1-5; CDR3 DNA: TGTGCCAGTGGCGCTGGGGGAGGGTTCAATCAGCCCCAGCATTTT; CDR3 protein: CASGAGGGFNQPQHF
clone size: many; D gene: TRBD1; V gene: TRBV2; J gene: TRBJ2-3; CDR3 DNA: TGTGCCAGCGCGCGTTTTGGACAGGACACAGATACGCAGTATTTT; CDR3 protein: CASARFGQDTDTQYF
clone size: -; D gene: -; V gene: TRBV15; J gene: TRBJ1-2; CDR3 DNA: TGTGCCACCAGCAGAGATACCTACCTCAAAACCCCCTATGGCTACACCTTC; CDR3 protein: CATSRDTYLKTPYGYTF
clone size: many; D gene: TRBD2; V gene: TRBV7-2; J gene: TRBJ2-3; CDR3 DNA: TGTGCCACCGGGGGGGCGACAGATACGCAGTATTTT; CDR3 protein: CATGGATDTQYF